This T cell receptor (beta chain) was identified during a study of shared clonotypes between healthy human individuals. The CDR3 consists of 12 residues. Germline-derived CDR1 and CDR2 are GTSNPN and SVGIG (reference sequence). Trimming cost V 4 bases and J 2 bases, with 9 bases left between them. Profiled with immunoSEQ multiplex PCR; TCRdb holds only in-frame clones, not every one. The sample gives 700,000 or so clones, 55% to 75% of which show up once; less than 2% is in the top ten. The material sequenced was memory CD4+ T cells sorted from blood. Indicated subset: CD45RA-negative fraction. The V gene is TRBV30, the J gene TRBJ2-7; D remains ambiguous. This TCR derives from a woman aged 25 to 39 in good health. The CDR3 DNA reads TGTGCCTGGAACCCACAGCCCTACGAGCAGTACTTC. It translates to CAWNPQPYEQYF.